The clone carrying this TCR beta chain has only one observation. The sample originates from a study of blood T cell repertoires in COVID-19. Trimming cost V 6 bases and J 4 bases, with 18 bases left between them. The CDR3 runs to 15 residues. Germline CDR1 reads MNHEY; CDR2 reads SMNVEV (reference sequence). Libraries were prepared by immunoSEQ multiplex PCR; TCRdb keeps only in-frame clonotypes and omits some of them. The sample holds approximately 290,000 clones; approximately 83% are singletons and the top ten take roughly 4%. This TCR was sampled from a woman aged 25 to 39 who had recovered from COVID-19. The V call is TRBV27, the J call TRBJ1-2, with unresolved D. Sequencing was performed on PBMCs or T cells enriched from blood (not recorded which). The CDR3 region is CASREGGLGGYGYTF. The CDR3 coding sequence is TGTGCCAGCAGAGAAGGAGGGCTCGGAGGCTATGGCTACACCTTC.